These 26 T cell receptor beta chains were all obtained from the same sample, sequenced in a study of T cells after posttransplantation cyclophosphamide. Assay used: immunoSEQ multiplex PCR; TCRdb lists only in-frame clones, some missing. Recorded here are more than 3,000 clones, none singletons. Cyclophosphamide on days +3 and +4 followed busulfan-fludarabine conditioning and a marrow graft. This material consisted of PBMCs, taken after allogeneic stem cell transplant with posttransplant cyclophosphamide. These receptors were taken from a male patient aged 25-45 years who received an allogeneic stem cell transplant from a related donor, was CMV-positive, and had acute GVHD only. These T cells may partly come from the graft donor.

This clone is labeled medium-sized. The chain uses TRBV2 and TRBJ2-7; TRBD1 aligns across 7 bases. Looked up from germline, CDR1 is SNHLY and CDR2 is FYNNEI. V shed 7 bases and J 3 bases; nucleotides not matched to a gene: 9. The CDR3 contains 14 residues. The CDR3 DNA is TGTGCCAGCACGCGACAGGGTGGGGTCTACGAGCAGTACTTC. It translates to CASTRQGGVYEQYF.

This clone appeared many times. The V call is TRBV5-3, the J call TRBJ2-7, with 9 bases fitting TRBD1. TRBV5-3 counts as an open reading frame of uncertain function. This CDR3 contains 15 residues. The V and J ends lost 0 bases and 5 bases, in that order; junction bases with no gene match: 6. DNA for the CDR3: TGTGCCAGAAGCTTGGACCGGGACAGGGAGAACGAGCAGTACTTC. Translated, it gives CARSLDRDRENEQYF.

This clone was counted ten times or more. The chain has TRBV12-3 or TRBV12-4 and TRBJ1-5; 8 nucleotides line up with TRBD1. This CDR3 region has 16 residues. The ends lost 4 bases at V and 6 bases at J; junction bases unmatched: 11. CDR3 DNA sequence: TGTGCCAGCAGTTCCCGACAGGGGTATCTGGGTCAGCCCCAGCATTTT. Amino acids: CASSSRQGYLGQPQHF.

At least ten counts were recorded for this clone. CDR3 DNA sequence: TGTGCCACCAGTGTGGGGGACAGGGCCACGGGGAACACCGGGGAGCTGTTTTTT. This translates into CATSVGDRATGNTGELFF. The rearrangement uses TRBV24-1 and TRBJ2-2; 9 bases line up with TRBD1. V lost 5 bases, J lost 1 base, and 10 bases stayed unmatched. Germline-derived CDR1 and CDR2 are KGHDR and SFDVKD. The CDR3 sequence is 18 residues long.

The table lists this clone with many counts. The CDR3 here is CASSAQGTVSLPQHF. The CDR3 DNA reads TGTGCCAGCAGCGCCCAGGGTACAGTCTCGCTGCCCCAGCATTTT. This chain connects TRBV5-8 to TRBJ1-5, with a weak D call TRBD1 (5 bases). With 4 bases removed from V and 9 bases from J, the gap between germline ends came to 20 bases. The CDR3 spans 15 residues. Germline values: CDR1 SGHTS, CDR2 YDEGEE.

In this sample, this clone turned up many times. The J gene is TRBJ2-1, the V gene TRBV5-4; D perhaps matches TRBD1 (7 bases). Looked up from germline, CDR1 is SGHNT and CDR2 is YYREEE (reference sequence). The V and J ends lost 1 base and 3 bases respectively, with 11 bases between them. The CDR3 is made up of 15 amino acids. The DNA for the CDR3 is TGTGCCAGCAGCTTGTACCAGGGGGGCTACAATGAGCAGTTCTTC. Protein sequence: CASSLYQGGYNEQFF.

Many counts were recorded for this clone. The chain carries TRBV12-3 or TRBV12-4 and TRBJ2-1, with 8 bases fitting TRBD2. The CDR3 runs to 15 residues. J lost 4 bases, V lost 2 bases, and 4 bases had no gene match. The CDR3 is CASSLSGGAYNEQFF. The CDR3 bases are TGTGCCAGCAGTTTAAGCGGGGGAGCATACAATGAGCAGTTCTTC.

This clone was seen ten or more times. One end of the junction does not line up with germline, which may come from a read error. V gene TRBV12-3 or TRBV12-4 combines with J gene TRBJ2-3, with 8 bases that match TRBD1. This CDR3 is built from 15 residues. The chain's CDR3 is CASSLWAGGTDTQYF. CDR3 DNA sequence: TGTGCCAGCAGTTTATGGGCAGGGGGCACTGATACGCAGTATTTT.

This clone is medium-sized. This rearrangement joins TRBV19 to TRBJ1-5, with TRBD1 matching over 10 bases. The CDR3 has 16 amino acids. V was pared by 7 bases and J by 7 bases, with 13 bases of the junction left unmatched. From germline, CDR1 is LNHDA and CDR2 SQIVND (reference sequence). Here the CDR3 DNA reads TGTGCCAGTACCCTAGGGGGACAGGGGTTGTGGCAGCCCCAGCATTTT. Translating it yields CASTLGGQGLWQPQHF.

This clone was seen ten or more times. The V gene is TRBV27, the J gene TRBJ1-5; 8 bases map to TRBD1. Germline V lookup: CDR1 MNHEY, CDR2 SMNVEV (reference sequence). Losses at the gene ends were 5 bases for V and 9 bases for J; bases not matched to a gene: 21. The CDR3 extends over 18 amino acids. In nucleotides, the CDR3 is TGTGCCAGCAGTCCTCGCCCGACAGGGGCAAGGGGTCCATGGCCCCAGCATTTT. Translated: CASSPRPTGARGPWPQHF.

This clone was seen many times. The chain links TRBV5-1 to TRBJ2-7; possible D gene TRBD2, 6 bases. CDR1 and CDR2 (germline): SGHRS, YFSETQ. Trimming removed 0 bases from V and 6 bases from J, with 13 bases in between. The CDR3 sequence is 14 residues long. In nucleotides, the CDR3 is TGCGCCAGCAGCTTGGAGGAGGGTAGCGGCGAGCAGTACTTC. This translates into CASSLEEGSGEQYF.

This clone appeared many times. This sequence joins TRBV5-1 and TRBJ1-2; TRBD1 matches at 9 bases. The trim removed 4 bases at V and 5 bases at J, leaving 6 bases unmatched. The CDR3 runs to 14 residues. The germline V gene encodes CDR1 SGHRS and CDR2 YFSETQ. CDR3 protein: CASSQGTGRYGYTF. The CDR3, as DNA: TGCGCCAGCAGCCAAGGGACAGGGAGGTATGGCTACACCTTC.

This clone was seen many times. The rearrangement joins TRBV9 to TRBJ1-2; the D is unclear. The CDR3 totals 15 residues. Germline-derived CDR1 and CDR2 are SGDLS and YYNGEE. The V gene lost 0 bases and the J gene lost 1 base, with 10 bases spanning the gap. In DNA, the CDR3 is TGTGCCAGCAGCGTAGATTTGACTTATAACTATGGCTACACCTTC. It encodes CASSVDLTYNYGYTF.

This clone was seen repeatedly, ten times or more. One end of the junction is discordant with germline, which a read error may explain. The chain uses TRBV12-3 or TRBV12-4 and TRBJ1-2, with 7 bases fitting TRBD1. This CDR3 is 11 amino acids long. As DNA, the CDR3 is TGTGCCAGCACTTTAGGGGGCGGCTACACCTTC. Its protein product is CASTLGGGYTF.

This clone was detected many times. In DNA form, the CDR3 reads TGTGCCAGCTCACCGGACAGATATCAGCCCCAGCATTTT. As protein: CASSPDRYQPQHF. The chain recombines TRBV18 with TRBJ1-5; a possible D gene is TRBD1 (6 bases). The V end was cut by 3 bases, the J end by 5 bases, with 8 bases between. Germline lookup yields CDR1 KGHSH and CDR2 LQKENI. CDR3 length: 13 residues.

The table lists this clone with many counts. This sequence joins TRBV5-1 and TRBJ1-3; the D is unclear. V shed 3 bases and J shed 8 bases, with 24 bases lying between them. The CDR3 extends over 17 amino acids. Germline CDR1 is SGHRS and CDR2 is YFSETQ. The CDR3 loop is CASSSGFPGLRADTIYF. Here the CDR3 DNA reads TGCGCCAGCAGCTCTGGCTTCCCCGGACTACGCGCGGACACCATATATTTT.

This clone was detected many times. The chain carries TRBV5-1 and TRBJ1-1, with TRBD1 matching over 9 bases. Trimming at V came to 4 bases and at J to 1 base, leaving 5 bases not matched to a gene. The CDR3 sequence is 15 residues long. Germline CDR1 is SGHRS and CDR2 is YFSETQ. DNA for the CDR3: TGCGCCAGCAGCCTAATGGGACAGGGGAACACTGAAGCTTTCTTT. It codes for CASSLMGQGNTEAFF.

This clone was picked up a small number of times. V and J are TRBV9 and TRBJ2-3; 8 bases line up with TRBD1. V shed 4 bases and J 2 bases; nucleotides not matched to a gene: 9. CDR1 SGDLS and CDR2 YYNGEE come from the germline V gene. This CDR3 has 16 residues. CDR3 in DNA: TGTGCCAGCAGCACTCGGACAGGGACATTCACAGATACGCAGTATTTT. Translation gives CASSTRTGTFTDTQYF.

This clone occurred many times. The gene calls are TRBV27 and TRBJ2-7; 11 positions match TRBD2. V was clipped by 6 bases and J by 4 bases; unmatched bases: 8. Per the germline V gene, CDR1 is MNHEY and CDR2 is SMNVEV (reference sequence). The CDR3 is 15 amino acids. DNA of the CDR3: TGTGCCAGCAGCAAAAATAGCGGGGGGGCATACGAGCAGTACTTC. Amino acid sequence: CASSKNSGGAYEQYF.

This clone has ten or more counts. The chain carries TRBV12-3 or TRBV12-4 and TRBJ2-1; D gene ambiguous. This CDR3 has 14 residues. Trimming stripped 3 bases from V and 10 bases from J, with 16 bases between. The DNA for the CDR3 is TGTGCCAGCAGTTTTACTGAGCTTTTCGGGGAGCAGTTCTTC. Translated, it gives CASSFTELFGEQFF.

There are many counts of this clone. One end of the junction does not line up with germline, which may come from a read error. The rearrangement uses TRBV30 and TRBJ2-7; 9 nucleotides align to TRBD1. The germline V gene encodes CDR1 GTSNPN and CDR2 SVGIG (reference sequence). The CDR3 has 12 residues. CDR3 bases: TGTGCCTGGAGTGGGGACAGGGTGTTCGGTGACTTC. It encodes CAWSGDRVFGDF. Looking up the rest from reference TRBV30 and TRBJ2-7 gives the full variable domain: SQTIHQWPATLVQPVGSPLSLECTVEGTSNPNLYWYRQAAGRGLQLLFYSVGIGQISSEVPQNLSASRPQDRQFILSSKKLLLSDSGFYLCAWSGDRVFGDFGPGTRLTVT.

In this sample, this clone turned up many times. The CDR3 loop is CASSMKGMGSYEQYF. Written as DNA, the CDR3 is TGTGCCAGTAGTATGAAGGGGATGGGGTCCTACGAGCAGTACTTC. The gene calls are TRBV19 and TRBJ2-7; possible D gene TRBD1, 5 bases. Trimming shortened V by 3 bases and J by 1 base, and 13 bases separated the two germline ends. Germline CDR1 and CDR2: LNHDA and SQIVND (reference sequence). The CDR3 contains 15 residues.

The chain links TRBV30 to TRBJ1-2; D might be TRBD1 (5 bases). This CDR3 contains 14 residues. Trimming left V 0 bases short and J 8 bases short, with 16 bases between. Germline V gene sequence: CDR1 GTSNPN, CDR2 SVGIG (reference sequence). The CDR3 protein is CAWSVPRGGEGYTF. The CDR3 nucleotides read TGTGCCTGGAGTGTACCGAGGGGCGGTGAAGGCTACACCTTC.

This clone was seen many times. This chain uses TRBV9 with TRBJ2-1, with TRBD2 matching 9 bases. V gave up 3 bases and J gave up 2 bases; unmatched junction bases: 3. CDR1 SGDLS and CDR2 YYNGEE come from the germline V gene. The CDR3 sequence is 15 residues long. The CDR3 loop reads CASSATSGPYNEQFF. The DNA of the CDR3 is TGTGCCAGCAGCGCAACTAGCGGGCCCTACAATGAGCAGTTCTTC. The full variable domain, with the rest looked up from reference TRBV9 and TRBJ2-1, is DSGVTQTPKHLITATGQRVTLRCSPRSGDLSVYWYQQSLDQGLQFLIQYYNGEERAKGNILERFSAQQFPDLHSELNLSSLELGDSALYFCASSATSGPYNEQFFGPGTRLTVL.

This clone was counted ten times or more. The genes are TRBV19 and TRBJ1-1; tentative D call: TRBD1 (5 bases). The germline gives CDR1 LNHDA, CDR2 SQIVND (reference sequence). The length of the CDR3 is 15 residues. The V end lost 7 bases, the J end lost 1 base, and 16 bases lay between the germline ends. The chain's CDR3 is CASTMGRGRNTEAFF. In DNA, the CDR3 is TGTGCCAGTACCATGGGAAGGGGAAGGAACACTGAAGCTTTCTTT.

In its sample, this clone was seen many times. V usage is TRBV19 and J usage is TRBJ1-1; D gene uncertain. The CDR3 covers 16 residues. Trimming removed 6 bases from V and 4 bases from J, with 21 bases in between. The germline V gene encodes CDR1 LNHDA and CDR2 SQIVND (reference sequence). In DNA form, the CDR3 reads TGTGCCAGTAGCCCCCGGTCGCGGGGAGGAACCACTGAAGCTTTCTTT. It encodes CASSPRSRGGTTEAFF.